The 24 T cell receptor beta chains given below trace back to one sample, sequenced in a study of Ad26.COV2.S vaccination and SARS-CoV-2 variants. Treatment: roughly 18 received Ad26.COV2.S at low or high dose, single or two shots; roughly five received placebo; per-sample allocation not given. Each sample was drawn 63 days after the first injection (of vaccine or placebo). The method was immunoSEQ multiplex PCR; TCRdb's version includes in-frame clones alone and lacks a portion of them. The sample lists 350,000 to 550,000 clones; approximately 92% were seen once. Sample: peripheral blood, taken in a trial of Ad26.COV2.S vaccine versus placebo. The receptor set was obtained from a person aged 18-60 years who received the Ad26.COV2.S COVID-19 vaccine or a placebo.

The rearrangement uses TRBV24-1 and TRBJ2-1; 8 nucleotides agree with TRBD2. Unmatched junction bases numbered 13, after V lost 3 bases and J lost 4 bases. The CDR3 spans 18 residues. Germline assignment: CDR1 KGHDR and CDR2 SFDVKD. The CDR3, as DNA: TGTGCCACCAGTGATCCCACGCCAGCGGGGGTACTATACAATGAGCAGTTCTTC. Its translation is CATSDPTPAGVLYNEQFF.

The rearrangement links TRBV5-1 to TRBJ2-7; D may be TRBD1 (5 bases). Germline V gene lookup returns CDR1 SGHRS and CDR2 YFSETQ. Between the trimmed V and J ends, which lost 4 bases and 3 bases, there was a span of 17 bases. The CDR3 covers 15 residues. The CDR3 sequence is CASSTTGAPLYEQYF. CDR3 nucleotide sequence: TGCGCCAGCAGCACCACAGGCGCCCCTCTCTACGAGCAGTACTTC.

This sequence joins TRBV7-6 and TRBJ1-4; maybe TRBD1 (5 bases). Germline V gives CDR1 SGHVS, CDR2 FNYEAQ. Trimming took off 2 bases at V and 4 bases at J, with 11 bases between the two ends. This CDR3 contains 15 residues. This chain's CDR3 is CASSLRGAINEKLFF. The DNA for the CDR3 is TGTGCCAGCAGCTTACGAGGGGCAATTAATGAAAAACTGTTTTTT.

The chain uses TRBV5-5 and TRBJ1-2, with D unresolved. The CDR3 is made up of 13 amino acids. Germline assignment: CDR1 SGHKS and CDR2 YYEKEE (reference sequence). Trimming cost V 1 base and J 4 bases, with 8 bases left between them. CDR3 in amino acids: CASSLREIYGYTF. In DNA form, the CDR3 reads TGTGCCAGCAGCTTGAGAGAGATCTATGGCTACACCTTC.

The chain recombines TRBV5-1 with TRBJ1-2, with 9 bases identical to TRBD1. The germline CDR1 and CDR2 sequences are SGHRS and YFSETQ. The CDR3 is made up of 16 amino acids. Trimming at V came to 3 bases and at J to 5 bases, leaving 11 bases not matched to a gene. The CDR3 nucleotides are TGCGCCAGCAGCTCATCAGGGGACAGGGAGGTTTATGGCTACACCTTC. Translation: CASSSSGDREVYGYTF.

The chain employs TRBV5-1 and TRBJ1-2; possible D gene TRBD1, 5 bases. Looked up from germline, CDR1 is SGHRS and CDR2 is YFSETQ. The CDR3 consists of 17 residues. V was pared by 0 bases and J by 2 bases, with 17 bases between. The CDR3 DNA reads as TGCGCCAGCAGCTTGGTCGGGGGGAACGTGGGCAACTATGGCTACACCTTC. Protein product: CASSLVGGNVGNYGYTF.

This chain connects TRBV5-1 to TRBJ1-3; tentative D call: TRBD1 (5 bases). Trimming shortened V by 4 bases and J by 5 bases, and 19 bases separated the two germline ends. The CDR3 covers 16 residues. Germline V gene lookup returns CDR1 SGHRS and CDR2 YFSETQ. CDR3 region: CASSASGTRQRNTIYF. The CDR3 nucleotides are TGCGCCAGCAGCGCCTCCGGGACCAGGCAGCGAAACACCATATATTTT.

V usage is TRBV30 and J usage is TRBJ1-1; D possibly corresponds to TRBD1 (5 bases). The V gene's germline CDR1 is GTSNPN and CDR2 SVGIG (reference sequence). The CDR3 totals 12 residues. V lost 0 bases and J lost 12, with 14 bases in between. CDR3 in DNA: TGTGCCTGGAGTGTACGAGCAGGGAAAACTTTCTTT. This encodes CAWSVRAGKTFF.

J is TRBJ1-5 and V is TRBV27, with D possibly being TRBD1 (5 bases). Trimming removed 7 bases at V and 7 bases at J, with 17 bases between. Germline-derived CDR1 and CDR2 are MNHEY and SMNVEV (reference sequence). The CDR3 consists of 14 residues. The CDR3 DNA reads as TGTGCCAGCACCCCCGTGGGGGGAGGACAGCCCCAGCATTTT. Translating gives CASTPVGGGQPQHF.

This clone has more than one count but fewer than ten. J is TRBJ1-3 and V is TRBV5-1, with no clear D. Deletions cut 5 bases from V and 0 bases from J, with 15 bases between. The CDR3 runs 16 residues. Germline-derived CDR1 and CDR2 are SGHRS and YFSETQ. The CDR3 nucleotides are TGCGCCAGCAGAGGGTACCCATGGCCCTCTGGAAACACCATATATTTT. Its translation is CASRGYPWPSGNTIYF.

This chain connects TRBV24-1 to TRBJ2-7; D is undetermined. This CDR3 has 16 amino acids. The V end was cut by 8 bases, the J end by 7 bases, with 26 bases between. CDR1 and CDR2 from the germline V gene are KGHDR and SFDVKD. The CDR3 region is CATKVSGSAIFGEQYV. CDR3 bases: TGTGCCACCAAGGTCTCCGGCAGTGCCATTTTTGGGGAGCAGTACGTC.

This clone was picked up a small number of times. This sequence joins TRBV7-2 and TRBJ1-1; the D is unclear. Trimming took off 3 bases at V and 5 bases at J, with 13 bases between the two ends. Germline lookup yields CDR1 SGHTA and CDR2 FQGNSA. This CDR3 region has 14 residues. CDR3 sequence (DNA): TGTGCCAGCAGCTTGTTTGGGGTAGCGACTGAAGCTTTCTTT. Translated: CASSLFGVATEAFF.

This clone was seen just once. The chain joins TRBV7-3 to TRBJ2-5, with 9 bases that match TRBD2. V gave up 5 bases and J gave up 1 base; unmatched junction bases: 8. The V gene's germline CDR1 is SGHTA and CDR2 FQGTGA. This CDR3 has 16 residues. The CDR3 DNA is TGTGCCAGCAGCCTAGGACTAGCGCGCGGCCAAGAGACCCAGTACTTC. Translating it yields CASSLGLARGQETQYF.

The chain links TRBV4-3 to TRBJ1-2; 8 nucleotides match TRBD1. The CDR3 contains 15 residues. Germline CDR1 is LGHNA and CDR2 is YSLEER. Trimming at V came to 0 bases and at J to 4 bases, leaving 4 bases not matched to a gene. DNA for the CDR3: TGCGCCAGCAGCCAAGATCCAGGGGGCCTCTATGGCTACACCTTC. Its protein product is CASSQDPGGLYGYTF.

J is TRBJ2-7 and V is TRBV20-1; no definite D call. With 3 bases removed from V and 7 bases from J, the gap between germline ends came to 16 bases. Germline V CDR1 and CDR2: DFQATT, SNEGSKA (reference sequence). The CDR3 totals 13 residues. CDR3: CSASRPRYEEQYF. CDR3 DNA: TGCAGTGCTAGTAGGCCTCGCTACGAGGAGCAGTACTTC.

The chain is built from TRBV6-2 or TRBV6-3 and TRBJ1-5; 11 bases map to TRBD1. The CDR3 is 17 residues long. Looked up from germline, CDR1 is MNHEY and CDR2 is SVGEGT. V shed 6 bases and J 2 bases; nucleotides not matched to a gene: 9. CDR3 coding DNA: TGTGCCAGCAGCCGGACAGGGGGCTTATTCGGCAATCAGCCCCAGCATTTT. It encodes CASSRTGGLFGNQPQHF.

The chain recombines TRBV2 with TRBJ1-4; possible D gene TRBD1, 5 bases. In germline, CDR1 is SNHLY, CDR2 FYNNEI. This CDR3 region has 13 residues. Trimming removed 8 bases at V and 2 bases at J, with 9 bases between. The CDR3 spells CASWWGTNEKLFF. The CDR3 DNA reads TGTGCCAGCTGGTGGGGCACTAATGAAAAACTGTTTTTT.

The gene calls are TRBV28 and TRBJ1-5; 7 positions agree with TRBD1. The J segment lost 6 bases and the V segment lost 4 bases, leaving 6 bases of the junction unmatched. The CDR3 length is 14 residues. Per germline, CDR1 MDHEN and CDR2 SYDVKM. CDR3 residues: CASSSTGTVQPQHF. The CDR3 DNA follows: TGTGCCAGCAGTTCGACAGGGACCGTTCAGCCCCAGCATTTT.

The sample holds a few counts of this clone. The rearrangement joins TRBV18 to TRBJ1-5; 8 bases map to TRBD1. Germline V gene lookup returns CDR1 KGHSH and CDR2 LQKENI. There are 15 residues in the CDR3. The V and J ends lost 5 bases and 9 bases, in that order; junction bases with no gene match: 12. CDR3 sequence (DNA): TGTGCCAGCTCAGCAAGATATGGACAGGGAGGGCCCCAGCATTTT. It is translated as CASSARYGQGGPQHF.

This sequence joins TRBV4-2 and TRBJ2-3; TRBD2 matches 10 bases. CDR1 is LGHNA and CDR2 is YNFKEQ in the germline V gene. This CDR3 spans 19 amino acids. After removal of 1 base from V and 2 bases from J, the junction contained 12 bases not matched to a gene. In nucleotides, the CDR3 is TGTGCCAGCAGCCAAGGGGGGACTAGCGCTCAAGCTTTCACAGATACGCAGTATTTT. Translated, it gives CASSQGGTSAQAFTDTQYF.

This chain connects TRBV19 to TRBJ1-1; D is unclear. The CDR3 spans 18 residues. Trimming stripped 8 bases from V and 1 base from J, with 26 bases between. CDR1 and CDR2 from the germline V gene are LNHDA and SQIVND (reference sequence). The CDR3 nucleotides are TGTGCCAGTCTGATAGCTGCCGTTGGGAACAAGGGGAACACTGAAGCTTTCTTT. The encoded protein is CASLIAAVGNKGNTEAFF.

The CDR3 DNA reads as TGTGCTAGTGCCCTAGACAGAAACTATGGCTACACCTTC. Protein: CASALDRNYGYTF. The gene calls are TRBV12-5 and TRBJ1-2; TRBD1 is a possible D gene (5 bases). V shed 7 bases and J shed 2 bases, with 11 bases lying between them. The CDR3 consists of 13 residues. Germline values: CDR1 LGHNT, CDR2 FRNRAP. The variable domain in full, with the rest retrieved from reference TRBV12-5 and TRBJ1-2, is DARVTQTPRHKVTEMGQEVTMRCQPILGHNTVFWYRQTMMQGLELLAYFRNRAPLDDSGMPKDRFSAEMPDATLATLKIQPSEPRDSAVYFCASALDRNYGYTFGSGTRLTVV.

This chain connects TRBV11-2 to TRBJ2-3; 13 nucleotides agree with TRBD2. The CDR3 spans 18 residues. Germline V gives CDR1 SGHAT, CDR2 FQNNGV. V lost 5 bases and J lost 0; bases outside the gene matches: 8. Written as DNA, the CDR3 is TGTGCCAGCAGCAAAACTAGCGGGAGGGCCGATAGCACAGATACGCAGTATTTT. Translated: CASSKTSGRADSTDTQYF. The entire variable domain, with the rest obtained from reference TRBV11-2 and TRBJ2-3, is as follows: EAGVAQSPRYKIIEKRQSVAFWCNPISGHATLYWYQQILGQGPKLLIQFQNNGVVDDSQLPKDRFSAERLKGVDSTLKIQPAKLEDSAVYLCASSKTSGRADSTDTQYFGPGTRLTVL.

The V gene is TRBV9, the J gene TRBJ1-4, with D maybe TRBD1 (5 bases). The germline gives CDR1 SGDLS, CDR2 YYNGEE. V dropped 3 bases and J dropped 2 bases, with 14 bases sitting between them. The CDR3 has 16 amino acids. In DNA form, the CDR3 reads TGTGCCAGCAGCGCGCAGCCGGGACGGACTAATGAAAAACTGTTTTTT. It is translated as CASSAQPGRTNEKLFF. Supplemented by reference TRBV9 and TRBJ1-4, the full variable domain reads DSGVTQTPKHLITATGQRVTLRCSPRSGDLSVYWYQQSLDQGLQFLIQYYNGEERAKGNILERFSAQQFPDLHSELNLSSLELGDSALYFCASSAQPGRTNEKLFFGSGTQLSVL.